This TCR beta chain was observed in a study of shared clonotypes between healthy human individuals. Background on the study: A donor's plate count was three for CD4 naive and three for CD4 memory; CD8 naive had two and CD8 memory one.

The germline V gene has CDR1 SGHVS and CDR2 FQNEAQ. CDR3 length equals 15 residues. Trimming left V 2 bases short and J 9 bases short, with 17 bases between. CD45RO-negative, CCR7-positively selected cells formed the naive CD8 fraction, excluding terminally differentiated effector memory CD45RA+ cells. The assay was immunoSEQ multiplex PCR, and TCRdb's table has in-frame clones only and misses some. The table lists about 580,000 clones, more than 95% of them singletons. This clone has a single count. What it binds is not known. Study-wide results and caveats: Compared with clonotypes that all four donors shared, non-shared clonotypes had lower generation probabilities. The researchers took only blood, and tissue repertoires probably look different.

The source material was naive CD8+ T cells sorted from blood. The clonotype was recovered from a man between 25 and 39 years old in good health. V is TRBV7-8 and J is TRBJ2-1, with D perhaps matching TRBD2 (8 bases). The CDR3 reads CASSLNRGLVSEQFF. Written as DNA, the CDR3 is TGTGCCAGCAGCTTAAACAGGGGACTAGTCAGTGAGCAGTTCTTC.